This TCR beta chain comes out of a study of T cell repertoires in cytomegalovirus infection. Whole-study context: As its CMV epitopes, the study selected recently identified HLA-C-restricted and well-studied HLA-B-restricted targets. Both a matching HLA type and CMV infection were indicated by public TCR beta signatures.

General study results and limits: Clonotypes of TCR beta that were HLA-C-restricted and CMV-specific dominated the ex vivo response. Cumulative public TCR beta family frequency identified CMV carriers with the relevant HLA.

CDR3 size: 17 residues. Germline V gene sequence: CDR1 ENHRY, CDR2 SYGVKD. Deletions cut 0 bases from V and 0 bases from J, with 14 bases between. In the case of this clonotype: Its cognate antigen is unknown.

TCRdb redid the calling of the reads with MiXCR, one entry per CDR3 protein. The table includes some 800,000 distinct CDR3 sequences, about 33% detected once. The TCR originated in a human donor in good health (CMV status not recorded). Some clones in this sample may be carry-over from other donors' samples. The specimen comprised cultured CD8+ T cells from PBMCs, sampled from culture after CMV antigen stimulation. The J gene is TRBJ2-5, the V gene TRBV10-3; D could derive from TRBD1 or TRBD2 (7 bases each). CDR3 nucleotides: TGTGCCATCAGTGAGTCGTCAGGGGGGGGGGACCAAGAGACCCAGTACTTC. Its translation is CAISESSGGGDQETQYF.